This T cell receptor beta chain was captured in a study of chemoradiotherapy in HPV16-positive cancers. This clone occurred once. What it binds is not known. The germline V gene has CDR1 GTSNPN and CDR2 SVGIG (reference sequence). The CDR3 contains 13 residues. V lost 3 bases to trimming and J lost 2 bases; unmatched junction nucleotides: 3. Data came from immunoSEQ multiplex PCR; TCRdb stores just in-frame clones and leaves some out. The sample holds roughly 10,000 clones; roughly 70% are singletons and the top ten take around 35%. Overall study results and limits: Only a couple of HPV16-positive patients supplied the functional HPV-specificity definition. Better recurrence-free survival went with HPV-responsive T-cell expansion in HPV16-positive patients.

The receptor comes from a human donor with HPV-associated anogenital cancer. The chain is built from TRBV30 and TRBJ1-1; 7 positions agree with TRBD1. The material was obtained from a patient who underwent chemoradiotherapy. CDR3 coding DNA: TGTGCCTGGAGAGGGGGCAGCAACACTGAAGCTTTCTTT. This sequence encodes CAWRGGSNTEAFF.